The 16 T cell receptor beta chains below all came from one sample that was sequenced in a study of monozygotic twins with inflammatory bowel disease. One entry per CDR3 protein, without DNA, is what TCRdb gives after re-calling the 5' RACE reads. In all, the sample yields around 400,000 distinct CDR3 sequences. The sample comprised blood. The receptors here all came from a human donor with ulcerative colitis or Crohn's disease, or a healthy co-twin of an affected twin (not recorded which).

The CDR3 region is CSVPGPGNTIYF. The chain joins TRBV20-1 to TRBJ1-3. This CDR3 is 12 amino acids long. Germline assignment: CDR1 DFQATT and CDR2 SNEGSKA (reference sequence).

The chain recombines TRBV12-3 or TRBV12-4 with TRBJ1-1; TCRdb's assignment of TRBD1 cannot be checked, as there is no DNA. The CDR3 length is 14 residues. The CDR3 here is CASSFWVSGDEAFF.

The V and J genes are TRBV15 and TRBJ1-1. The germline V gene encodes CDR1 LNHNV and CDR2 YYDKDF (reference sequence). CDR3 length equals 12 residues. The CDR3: CATSSPGRAAFF.

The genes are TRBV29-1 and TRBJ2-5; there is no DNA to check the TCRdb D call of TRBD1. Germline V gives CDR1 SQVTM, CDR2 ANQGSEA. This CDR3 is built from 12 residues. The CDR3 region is CSVGHRQETQYF.

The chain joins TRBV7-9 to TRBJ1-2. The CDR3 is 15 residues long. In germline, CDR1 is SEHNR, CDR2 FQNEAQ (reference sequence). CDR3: CASSPYRYEDYGYTF.

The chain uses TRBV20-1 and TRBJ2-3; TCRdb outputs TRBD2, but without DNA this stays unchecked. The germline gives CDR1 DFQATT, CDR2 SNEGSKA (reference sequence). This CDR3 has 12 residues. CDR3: CSTWTSGDTQYF.

The CDR3: CASSLDRVYPYEQYF. V is TRBV7-9 and J is TRBJ2-7; checking the TCRdb D call of TRBD1 is not possible without DNA. CDR1 and CDR2 (germline): SEHNR, FQNEAQ (reference sequence). The CDR3 consists of 15 residues. Drawing the rest from reference TRBV7-9 and TRBJ2-7, the complete variable domain is DTGVSQNPRHKITKRGQNVTFRCDPISEHNRLYWYRQTLGQGPEFLTYFQNEAQLEKSRLLSDRFSAERPKGSFSTLEIQRTEQGDSAMYLCASSLDRVYPYEQYFGPGTRLTVT.

The CDR3 sequence: CANAGTAPNSPLHF. The chain recombines TRBV7-9 with TRBJ1-6; the TCRdb D gene call, TRBD1, has no DNA to confirm it. The CDR3 extends over 14 amino acids. CDR1 is SEHNR and CDR2 is FQNEAQ in the germline V gene (reference sequence).

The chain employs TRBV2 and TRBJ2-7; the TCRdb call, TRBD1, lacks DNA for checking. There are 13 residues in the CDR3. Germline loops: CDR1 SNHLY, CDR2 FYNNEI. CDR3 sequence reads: CASSTGLSYEQYF.

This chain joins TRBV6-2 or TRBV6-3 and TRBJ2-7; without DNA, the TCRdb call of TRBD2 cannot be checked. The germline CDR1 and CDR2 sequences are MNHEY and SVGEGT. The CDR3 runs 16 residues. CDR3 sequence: CASSYSPGPPEDEQYF.

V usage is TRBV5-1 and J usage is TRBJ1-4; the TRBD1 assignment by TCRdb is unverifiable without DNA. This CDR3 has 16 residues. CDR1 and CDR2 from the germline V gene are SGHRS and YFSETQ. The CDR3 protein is CASSLTGGSLGEKLFF.

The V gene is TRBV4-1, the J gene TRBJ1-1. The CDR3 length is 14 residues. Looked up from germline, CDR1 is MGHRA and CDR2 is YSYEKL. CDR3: CASSQGASNTEAFF.

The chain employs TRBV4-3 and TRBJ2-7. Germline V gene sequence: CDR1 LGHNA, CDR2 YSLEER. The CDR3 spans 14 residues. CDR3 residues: CASSQESQSYEQYF.

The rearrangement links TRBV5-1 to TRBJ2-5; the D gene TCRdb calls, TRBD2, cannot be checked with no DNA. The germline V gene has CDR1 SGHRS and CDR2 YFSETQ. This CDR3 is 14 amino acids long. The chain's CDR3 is CASSYGTTQETQYF.

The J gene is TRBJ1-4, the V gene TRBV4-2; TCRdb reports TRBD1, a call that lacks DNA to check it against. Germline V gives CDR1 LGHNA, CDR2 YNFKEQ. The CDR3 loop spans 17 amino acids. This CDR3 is CASSQDLDSAGERGLFF.

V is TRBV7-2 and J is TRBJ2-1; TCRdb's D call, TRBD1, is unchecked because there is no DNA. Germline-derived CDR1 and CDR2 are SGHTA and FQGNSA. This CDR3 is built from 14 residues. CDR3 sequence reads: CASSLEQGYNEQFF.